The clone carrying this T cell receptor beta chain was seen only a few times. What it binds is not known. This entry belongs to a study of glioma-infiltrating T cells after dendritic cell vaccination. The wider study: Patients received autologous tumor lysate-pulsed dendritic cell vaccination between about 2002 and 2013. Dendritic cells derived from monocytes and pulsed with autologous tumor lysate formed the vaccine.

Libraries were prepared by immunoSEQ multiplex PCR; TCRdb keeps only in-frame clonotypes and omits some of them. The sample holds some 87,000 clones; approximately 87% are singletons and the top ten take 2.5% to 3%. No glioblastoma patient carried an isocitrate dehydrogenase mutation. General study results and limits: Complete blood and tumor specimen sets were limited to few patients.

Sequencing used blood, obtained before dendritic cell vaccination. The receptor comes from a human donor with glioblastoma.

CDR3 amino acids: CASSLVAGPSDTQYF. The CDR3, as DNA: TGCGCCAGCAGCTTGGTAGCGGGTCCCTCAGATACGCAGTATTTT. The chain couples TRBV5-1 to TRBJ2-3; 7 nucleotides line up with TRBD2. Germline loops: CDR1 SGHRS, CDR2 YFSETQ. V shed 0 bases, J shed 4 bases, and the junction held 5 bases outside the gene matches. This CDR3 has 15 amino acids.